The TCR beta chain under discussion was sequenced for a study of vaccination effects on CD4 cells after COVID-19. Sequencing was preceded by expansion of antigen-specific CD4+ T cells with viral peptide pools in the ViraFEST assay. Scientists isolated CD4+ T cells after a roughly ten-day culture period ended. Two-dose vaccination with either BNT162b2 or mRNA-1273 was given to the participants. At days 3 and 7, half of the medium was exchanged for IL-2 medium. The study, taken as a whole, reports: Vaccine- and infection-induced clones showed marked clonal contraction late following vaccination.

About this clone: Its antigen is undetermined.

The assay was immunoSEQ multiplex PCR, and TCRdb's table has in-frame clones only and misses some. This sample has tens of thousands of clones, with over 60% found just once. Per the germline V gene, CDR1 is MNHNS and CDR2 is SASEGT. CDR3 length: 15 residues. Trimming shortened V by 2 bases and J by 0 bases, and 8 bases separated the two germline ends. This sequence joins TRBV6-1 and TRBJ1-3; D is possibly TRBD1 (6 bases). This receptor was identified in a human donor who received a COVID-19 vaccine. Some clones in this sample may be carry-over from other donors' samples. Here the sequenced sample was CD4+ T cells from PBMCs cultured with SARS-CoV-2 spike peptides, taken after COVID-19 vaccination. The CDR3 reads CASSETGLSGNTIYF. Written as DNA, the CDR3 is TGTGCCAGCAGTGAAACAGGGCTCTCTGGAAACACCATATATTTT.